The 30 T cell receptor beta chains below all came from one sample that was sequenced in a study of shared clonotypes between healthy human individuals. Libraries were prepared by immunoSEQ multiplex PCR; TCRdb keeps only in-frame clonotypes and omits some of them. The data hold some 2,000,000 clones, with more than 90% observed a single time. The sequencing input was naive CD4+ T cells sorted from blood. Subset given: CD45RA+ positively selected. The receptors shown here come from a man aged 18 to 29 in good health.

The rearrangement uses TRBV5-5 and TRBJ2-5, with no clear D. Germline loops: CDR1 SGHKS, CDR2 YYEKEE (reference sequence). The CDR3 consists of 12 residues. Between the trimmed V and J ends, which lost 1 base and 4 bases, there was a span of 5 bases. The CDR3 sequence is CASSLNGETQYF. The CDR3 coding sequence is TGTGCCAGCAGCTTGAATGGAGAGACCCAGTACTTC.

CDR3 amino acids: CASRARTSKNTDTQYF. The DNA for the CDR3 is TGTGCCAGCAGGGCCCGGACTAGCAAAAACACAGATACGCAGTATTTT. V and J are TRBV6-6 and TRBJ2-3; the match to TRBD2 covers 8 bases. V was clipped by 6 bases and J by 2 bases; unmatched bases: 10. Germline V gene data show CDR1 as MNHNY and CDR2 as SVGAGI (reference sequence). This CDR3 is built from 16 residues.

CDR3 DNA: TGTGCCAGCAGCTTACAGGGCCAGCAGGAAAAACTGTTTTTT. Translation gives CASSLQGQQEKLFF. The V call is TRBV9, the J call TRBJ1-4; D possibly corresponds to TRBD1 (6 bases). V lost 4 bases to trimming and J lost 8 bases, with 15 bases between them. CDR1 and CDR2 from the germline V gene are SGDLS and YYNGEE. The CDR3 is 14 residues long. Combining the CDR3 with reference TRBV9 and TRBJ1-4 gives the whole variable domain DSGVTQTPKHLITATGQRVTLRCSPRSGDLSVYWYQQSLDQGLQFLIQYYNGEERAKGNILERFSAQQFPDLHSELNLSSLELGDSALYFCASSLQGQQEKLFFGSGTQLSVL.

The chain links TRBV30 to TRBJ2-1; 8 nucleotides match TRBD2. This CDR3 comprises 16 residues. Germline loops: CDR1 GTSNPN, CDR2 SVGIG (reference sequence). Unmatched junction bases numbered 15, after V lost 3 bases and J lost 8 bases. The chain's CDR3 is CAWSLTSGTTGHEQFF. CDR3 in DNA: TGTGCCTGGAGCCTTACTAGCGGAACGACCGGCCATGAGCAGTTCTTC.

This clone was seen once. The chain combines TRBV7-9 with TRBJ1-1; TRBD1 matches at 8 bases. Germline trimming cut 5 bases from V and 8 bases from J; bases unmatched to any gene: 7. The CDR3 extends over 13 amino acids. Germline V lookup: CDR1 SEHNR, CDR2 FQNEAQ (reference sequence). CDR3 protein: CASSTVGQGEAFF. The CDR3 DNA follows: TGTGCCAGCAGCACCGTTGGACAGGGAGAAGCTTTCTTT.

V gene TRBV28 combines with J gene TRBJ1-1; D is uncertain. This CDR3 comprises 14 residues. CDR1 MDHEN and CDR2 SYDVKM come from the germline V gene. V lost 3 bases and J 0 bases, leaving 8 bases between the germline ends. CDR3 sequence (DNA): TGTGCCAGCAGTTTCCTCGGCTTGAACACTGAAGCTTTCTTT. As protein: CASSFLGLNTEAFF.

Details on this clone: Distinct nucleotide sequences in the sample also encode this CDR3. The rearrangement joins TRBV6-5 to TRBJ1-3, with a weak D call TRBD1 (5 bases). The ends were cut back, 4 bases at V and 0 bases at J, with 7 bases in the middle. The germline V gene has CDR1 MNHEY and CDR2 SVGAGI. The CDR3 runs 14 residues. For the CDR3, the DNA is TGTGCCAGCAGTTCAGGGCACTCTGGAAACACCATATATTTT. It translates to CASSSGHSGNTIYF.

V gene TRBV7-2 combines with J gene TRBJ2-1; D gene unclear. V lost 1 base and J lost 7, with 8 bases in between. The germline V gene encodes CDR1 SGHTA and CDR2 FQGNSA. This CDR3 comprises 13 residues. Written as DNA, the CDR3 is TGTGCCAGCAGCTTAGAGGTCAGAAATGAGCAGTTCTTC. This codes for CASSLEVRNEQFF.

This rearrangement joins TRBV13 to TRBJ2-7, with unresolved D. The V and J ends lost 3 bases and 4 bases respectively, with 10 bases between them. The CDR3 is made up of 13 amino acids. Germline V lookup: CDR1 PRHDT, CDR2 FYEKMQ (reference sequence). The CDR3 DNA follows: TGTGCCAGCAGCTTGAGATTAGGGTACGAGCAGTACTTC. Its translation: CASSLRLGYEQYF.

The chain is built from TRBV11-2 and TRBJ1-2; D gene unclear. CDR3 length: 14 amino acids. Germline CDR1 SGHAT, CDR2 FQNNGV. V shed 2 bases and J shed 0 bases, with 7 bases lying between them. DNA of the CDR3: TGTGCCAGCAGCTTAATGGCCTCTAACTATGGCTACACCTTC. Encoded protein: CASSLMASNYGYTF.

The CDR3 is CAISELGDIRPNTEAFF. The CDR3 DNA sequence: TGTGCCATCAGTGAGTTGGGGGACATCCGACCGAACACTGAAGCTTTCTTT. The chain couples TRBV10-3 to TRBJ1-1, with D tentatively TRBD1 (6 bases). The CDR3 extends over 17 amino acids. Trimming removed 1 base from V and 1 base from J, with 16 bases in between. From germline, CDR1 is ENHRY and CDR2 SYGVKD.

The gene calls are TRBV6-1 and TRBJ1-5; perhaps TRBD1 as D (5 bases). V dropped 11 bases and J dropped 9 bases, with 17 bases sitting between them. This CDR3 region has 12 residues. Germline loops: CDR1 MNHNS, CDR2 SASEGT. The CDR3 protein is CAHEGTQGPQHF. The CDR3, as DNA: TGTGCCCACGAGGGGACTCAGGGGCCCCAGCATTTT.

The V call is TRBV7-8, the J call TRBJ2-1; 13 bases match TRBD2. Germline V gene data show CDR1 as SGHVS and CDR2 as FQNEAQ. The V gene end was trimmed by 1 base and the J gene end by 7 bases; junction bases not matched to a gene: 4. The CDR3 contains 16 residues. Written as DNA, the CDR3 is TGTGCCAGCAGCTTAGGACTAGCGGGGGGAAGGAATGAGCAGTTCTTC. Amino acids: CASSLGLAGGRNEQFF.

The genes are TRBV18 and TRBJ1-3; no reliable D call. The V gene lost 3 bases and the J gene lost 0 bases, with 9 bases spanning the gap. CDR3 length: 15 residues. Germline V CDR1 and CDR2: KGHSH, LQKENI. CDR3 bases: TGTGCCAGCTCACCCAGGCTGGACTCTGGAAACACCATATATTTT. It encodes CASSPRLDSGNTIYF.

The chain links TRBV25-1 to TRBJ1-2; 7 bases align to TRBD1. Germline V gene lookup returns CDR1 MGHDK and CDR2 SYGVNS. Trimming took 1 base from V and 8 from J; bases not matched to a gene: 7. The CDR3 loop spans 14 amino acids. Written as DNA, the CDR3 is TGTGCCAGCAGTGAATCGACAGGGAGACAGGGCTACACCTTC. It is translated as CASSESTGRQGYTF.

This chain joins TRBV7-2 and TRBJ2-1; tentatively, D is TRBD1 or TRBD2 (5 bases each). Germline V gives CDR1 SGHTA, CDR2 FQGNSA. V was cut by 5 bases and J by 4 bases, with 18 bases left in between. This CDR3 region has 16 residues. In nucleotides, the CDR3 is TGTGCCAGCAGCCTCGAGGGTGGGGCGGTTTACAATGAGCAGTTCTTC. This codes for CASSLEGGAVYNEQFF.

This chain joins TRBV15 and TRBJ2-1, with D perhaps matching TRBD1 (6 bases). V was pared by 1 base and J by 7 bases, with 20 bases between. CDR1 is LNHNV and CDR2 is YYDKDF in the germline V gene (reference sequence). The CDR3 covers 17 residues. DNA for the CDR3: TGTGCCACCAGCAGAGTCCCGGGACACGAGTTCGGGAATGAGCAGTTCTTC. It is translated as CATSRVPGHEFGNEQFF. The variable domain in full, completed from reference TRBV15 and TRBJ2-1, reads DAMVIQNPRYQVTQFGKPVTLSCSQTLNHNVMYWYQQKSSQAPKLLFHYYDKDFNNEADTPDNFQSRRPNTSFCFLDIRSPGLGDTAMYLCATSRVPGHEFGNEQFFGPGTRLTVL.

V is TRBV30 and J is TRBJ2-5; TRBD1 might be the D (5 bases). The germline V gene encodes CDR1 GTSNPN and CDR2 SVGIG (reference sequence). The CDR3 runs to 13 residues. Trimming removed 4 bases from V and 1 base from J, with 10 bases in between. CDR3: CAWNRQSQETQYF. The DNA of the CDR3 is TGTGCCTGGAACAGGCAGAGCCAAGAGACCCAGTACTTC.

This chain links TRBV7-2 with TRBJ2-7, with 12 bases aligning to TRBD2. The J segment lost 7 bases and the V segment lost 5 bases, leaving 9 bases of the junction unmatched. This CDR3 is built from 15 residues. CDR1 is SGHTA and CDR2 is FQGNSA in the germline V gene. The CDR3: CASSPSLAGGREQYF. The CDR3 DNA reads TGTGCCAGCAGCCCCTCACTAGCGGGGGGAAGAGAGCAGTACTTC.

The chain joins TRBV7-9 to TRBJ1-3; 7 nucleotides agree with TRBD1. V was clipped by 4 bases and J by 3 bases; unmatched bases: 3. CDR1 and CDR2 from the germline V gene are SEHNR and FQNEAQ (reference sequence). CDR3 size: 14 residues. Here the CDR3 DNA reads TGTGCCAGCAGCTCCGACAGGGATGGAAACACCATATATTTT. It is translated as CASSSDRDGNTIYF.

The V and J genes are TRBV10-3 and TRBJ1-5; D remains ambiguous. The CDR3 has 14 amino acids. Germline-derived CDR1 and CDR2 are ENHRY and SYGVKD. Trimming cost V 3 bases and J 6 bases, with 12 bases left between them. CDR3 amino acids: CAISDIRLGQPQHF. In nucleotides, the CDR3 is TGTGCCATCAGTGATATCCGCCTGGGTCAGCCCCAGCATTTT.

The J gene is TRBJ2-5, the V gene TRBV30; 9 bases agree with TRBD2. V dropped 4 bases and J dropped 6; count of bases not matched to a gene: 6. The CDR3 covers 13 residues. In germline, CDR1 is GTSNPN, CDR2 SVGIG (reference sequence). As DNA, the CDR3 is TGTGCCTGGATCCGTAGCGGGGGACAGACCCAGTACTTC. Its translation is CAWIRSGGQTQYF.

V is TRBV7-9 and J is TRBJ2-1; the D is unclear. The CDR3 runs to 13 residues. From germline, CDR1 is SEHNR and CDR2 FQNEAQ (reference sequence). Trimming shortened V by 1 base and J by 9 bases, and 10 bases separated the two germline ends. CDR3 nucleotide sequence: TGTGCCAGCAGCTTAGAAGCAGTGGGTGAGCAGTTCTTC. Its translation: CASSLEAVGEQFF.

As regards this clone: Different DNA sequences within this sample yield the same CDR3. The chain combines TRBV5-8 with TRBJ1-5, with 7 bases fitting TRBD1. From germline, CDR1 is SGHTS and CDR2 YDEGEE. The J segment lost 3 bases and the V segment lost 0 bases, leaving 3 bases of the junction unmatched. The CDR3 consists of 15 residues. The CDR3 spells CASSLGQGLNQPQHF. The CDR3 coding sequence is TGTGCCAGCAGCTTGGGACAGGGACTCAATCAGCCCCAGCATTTT.

Here the CDR3 DNA reads TGCGCCAGCAGCCAAGAGGTCGGCGGGGGGGTAAAGGGAGCAGCCAAAAACATTCAGTACTTC. Translation gives CASSQEVGGGVKGAAKNIQYF. This chain links TRBV4-1 with TRBJ2-4, with 9 bases fitting TRBD2. The CDR3 runs to 21 residues. V was clipped by 0 bases and J by 0 bases; unmatched bases: 15. Germline V gene lookup returns CDR1 MGHRA and CDR2 YSYEKL.

CDR3 sequence reads: CASSSPRLAEQFF. CDR3 bases: TGTGCCAGCAGCTCGCCCCGACTAGCGGAGCAGTTCTTC. The chain uses TRBV5-6 and TRBJ2-1; 8 bases map to TRBD2. J gave up 10 bases and V 3 bases, and 6 bases lay outside the gene matches. CDR3 size: 13 residues. Germline V gene data show CDR1 as SGHDT and CDR2 as YYEEEE.

CDR3 bases: TGCGCCAGCAGCTTGGGCGGTCCCACAGGGGAGACCCAGTACTTC. It is translated as CASSLGGPTGETQYF. V usage is TRBV5-1 and J usage is TRBJ2-5; TRBD1 is a possible D gene (6 bases). Per the germline V gene, CDR1 is SGHRS and CDR2 is YFSETQ. With 0 bases removed from V and 5 bases from J, the gap between germline ends came to 14 bases. The CDR3 runs 15 residues.

The chain recombines TRBV7-8 with TRBJ2-2; D is perhaps TRBD1 or TRBD2 (5 bases each). V lost 0 bases, J lost 4 bases, and 6 bases lay in between. CDR3 length: 14 residues. Germline CDR1 and CDR2: SGHVS and FQNEAQ. For the CDR3, the DNA is TGTGCCAGCAGCTTAGCGGGACCCACCGGGGAGCTGTTTTTT. Protein: CASSLAGPTGELFF.

On this clone itself: Distinct nucleotide sequences in the sample also encode this CDR3. This chain uses TRBV6-5 with TRBJ2-2; weak D call: TRBD2 (6 bases). The CDR3 is made up of 13 amino acids. Trimming pared 6 bases from V and 5 bases from J, leaving 10 bases between. Germline loops: CDR1 MNHEY, CDR2 SVGAGI. CDR3 protein: CASSYRGTGELFF. CDR3 bases: TGTGCCAGCAGCTACCGGGGGACCGGGGAGCTGTTTTTT.

J is TRBJ2-5 and V is TRBV2; D may be TRBD1 (6 bases). This CDR3 has 16 residues. Trimming stripped 6 bases from V and 5 bases from J, with 22 bases between. In germline, CDR1 is SNHLY, CDR2 FYNNEI. CDR3 nucleotide sequence: TGTGCCAGCAGCCGGAACGACAGGTCCCTGACCGAGACCCAGTACTTC. Its translation is CASSRNDRSLTETQYF.